These 25 T cell receptor beta chains were all obtained from the same sample, sequenced in a study of T-cell reconstitution after alpha-beta-depleted transplantation in children. Unique molecular identifiers tagged the TCRbeta library. Using its own MiXCR run on the PCR reads, TCRdb lists one record per CDR3 protein. The sample carries about 360,000 distinct CDR3 sequences, roughly 14% recorded once. The specimen was PBMCs, collected from the stem cell graft. All receptors come from a human donor who donated a stem cell graft to a child with Fanconi anemia.

This clonotype has more than one count but fewer than ten. This rearrangement joins TRBV28 to TRBJ1-2; TRBD1 matches 7 bases. Trimming cost V 1 base and J 4 bases; bases outside gene matches: 6. CDR3 length: 15 amino acids. The germline gives CDR1 MDHEN, CDR2 SYDVKM. CDR3 residues: CASSLLGQWVYGYTF. CDR3 bases: TGTGCCAGCAGTTTATTGGGACAGTGGGTCTATGGCTACACCTTC.

Note on this clonotype: It may be a read error: a sequence one base away is much more abundant. Here the CDR3 omits its conserved ending phenylalanine or tryptophan, so a read error is the likely source. The chain uses TRBV4-3 and TRBJ1-2; the D is unclear. The germline V gene has CDR1 LGHNA and CDR2 YSLEER. V was trimmed by 5 bases and J by 7 bases, leaving 17 bases between them. The CDR3 sequence is 14 residues long. CDR3 DNA: TGCGCCAGCAGCTACTCCGGGAGGTTCGCTGGCTACACCTAC. Encoded protein: CASSYSGRFAGYTY.

The chain links TRBV6-2 or TRBV6-3 to TRBJ1-3; D is uncertain. The CDR3 length is 16 residues. Trimming removed 5 bases at V and 0 bases at J, with 14 bases between. Per the germline V gene, CDR1 is MNHEY and CDR2 is SVGEGT. CDR3: CASSRRLDNSGNTIYF. The CDR3 DNA reads TGTGCCAGCAGTCGGCGATTAGACAACTCTGGAAACACCATATATTTT.

In its sample, this clonotype was seen many times. The chain combines TRBV7-2 with TRBJ2-1, with D maybe TRBD2 (5 bases). V was shortened by 3 bases and J by 0 bases, with 9 bases between the two germline ends. Germline-derived CDR1 and CDR2 are SGHTA and FQGNSA. This CDR3 is built from 15 residues. The CDR3 sequence is CASSFRGPSYNEQFF. Written as DNA, the CDR3 is TGTGCCAGCAGCTTCCGGGGTCCCTCCTACAATGAGCAGTTCTTC.

This clonotype was found a few times. The CDR3 DNA is TGTGCCAGCAGTTCCTCGGGACAGGGGGCTCGGGAGCAGTACTTC. Amino acid sequence: CASSSSGQGAREQYF. The genes are TRBV6-5 and TRBJ2-7; 12 bases line up with TRBD1. The germline CDR1 and CDR2 sequences are MNHEY and SVGAGI. This CDR3 is built from 15 residues. V was clipped by 4 bases and J by 7 bases; unmatched bases: 8.

The chain carries TRBV20-1 and TRBJ1-2, with D possibly being TRBD1 (5 bases). V dropped 3 bases and J dropped 2 bases, with 16 bases sitting between them. Germline V gives CDR1 DFQATT, CDR2 SNEGSKA (reference sequence). This CDR3 has 15 residues. The CDR3 region is CSARKGTGGNYGYTF. DNA of the CDR3: TGCAGTGCTAGGAAGGGAACAGGCGGGAACTATGGCTACACCTTC.

The rearrangement joins TRBV24-1 to TRBJ2-1, with TRBD1 identical over 8 bases. V trimming: 5 bases; J trimming: 5 bases; junction bases outside the gene matches: 13. Germline lookup yields CDR1 KGHDR and CDR2 SFDVKD. There are 17 residues in the CDR3. CDR3 nucleotides: TGTGCCACCAGTGGCGTGGGCCGGGACAGGAGCAACAATGAGCAGTTCTTC. The encoded protein is CATSGVGRDRSNNEQFF.

The chain is built from TRBV20-1 and TRBJ1-5; D is possibly TRBD1 (5 bases). V dropped 3 bases and J dropped 1 base, with 10 bases sitting between them. CDR1 is DFQATT, CDR2 SNEGSKA, per germline (reference sequence). The CDR3 is made up of 14 amino acids. The CDR3 DNA reads as TGCAGTGCTAGTCCTCAGGGAAGCAATCAGCCCCAGCATTTT. Amino acids: CSASPQGSNQPQHF.

The chain recombines TRBV6-9 with TRBJ1-2, with D tentatively TRBD1 (5 bases). Germline V gene data show CDR1 as MNHGY and CDR2 as SVAAGI. V was clipped by 2 bases and J by 6 bases, with 16 bases between them. This CDR3 comprises 15 residues. CDR3: CASSYSLGRVDGYTF. The CDR3 region has the DNA TGTGCCAGCAGTTATAGTCTCGGCAGGGTGGATGGCTACACCTTC.

This clonotype was observed a handful of times. J is TRBJ2-7 and V is TRBV5-1; TRBD1 is a possible D gene (6 bases). CDR3 size: 14 residues. Germline CDR1 reads SGHRS; CDR2 reads YFSETQ. With 4 bases removed from V and 1 base from J, the gap between germline ends came to 12 bases. CDR3 DNA: TGCGCCAGCAGCAACCAAGGACAGTCCTACGAGCAGTACTTC. Protein: CASSNQGQSYEQYF. The whole variable domain, filled in from reference TRBV5-1 and TRBJ2-7, reads KAGVTQTPRYLIKTRGQQVTLSCSPISGHRSVSWYQQTPGQGLQFLFEYFSETQRNKGNFPGRFSGRQFSNSRSEMNVSTLELGDSALYLCASSNQGQSYEQYFGPGTRLTVT.

V usage is TRBV5-4 and J usage is TRBJ1-2; D not resolved. Germline CDR1 is SGHNT and CDR2 is YYREEE (reference sequence). The CDR3 covers 12 residues. Trimming took 1 base from V and 8 from J, leaving 9 bases between them. Here the CDR3 reads CASSLTATGYTF. The CDR3 coding sequence is TGTGCCAGCAGCTTGACAGCGACGGGCTACACCTTC.

This rearrangement joins TRBV7-8 to TRBJ2-5, with TRBD2 matching 13 bases. CDR3 length equals 15 residues. Germline CDR1 is SGHVS and CDR2 is FQNEAQ. V lost 5 bases to trimming and J lost 4 bases; unmatched junction nucleotides: 4. In DNA form, the CDR3 reads TGTGCCAGCAGCACTACTAGCGGGGGGGCAGAGACCCAGTACTTC. It translates to CASSTTSGGAETQYF. Together with reference TRBV7-8 and TRBJ2-5, the CDR3 gives the full variable domain: GAGVSQSPRYKVAKRGQDVALRCDPISGHVSLFWYQQALGQGPEFLTYFQNEAQLDKSGLPSDRFFAERPEGSVSTLKIQRTQQEDSAVYLCASSTTSGGAETQYFGPGTRLLVL.

This chain uses TRBV11-2 with TRBJ1-2; D not resolved. Germline V CDR1 and CDR2: SGHAT, FQNNGV. The V gene lost 5 bases and the J gene lost 0 bases, with 13 bases spanning the gap. The CDR3 sequence is 15 residues long. As DNA, the CDR3 is TGTGCCAGCAGCCTCCCCGTGACTCCTAACTATGGCTACACCTTC. Protein product: CASSLPVTPNYGYTF.

This chain connects TRBV27 to TRBJ2-7; D may be TRBD1 (5 bases). The V gene lost 7 bases and the J gene lost 0 bases, with 13 bases spanning the gap. CDR1 MNHEY and CDR2 SMNVEV come from the germline V gene (reference sequence). The CDR3 has 14 residues. The CDR3: CASKPGYSSYEQYF. CDR3 nucleotide sequence: TGTGCCAGCAAGCCAGGGTATAGCTCCTACGAGCAGTACTTC.

This clonotype was seen at least ten times. The V and J genes are TRBV20-1 and TRBJ2-1; 12 bases fit TRBD2. The germline V gene encodes CDR1 DFQATT and CDR2 SNEGSKA (reference sequence). The CDR3 runs 13 residues. V shed 5 bases, J shed 10 bases, and the junction held 6 bases outside the gene matches. The CDR3 sequence: CSAWTSGAGEQFF. In DNA, the CDR3 is TGCAGTGCTTGGACTAGCGGGGCGGGGGAGCAGTTCTTC.

This clonotype was seen only a few times. The chain combines TRBV6-5 with TRBJ2-7; no definite D call. The CDR3 loop spans 13 amino acids. Looked up from germline, CDR1 is MNHEY and CDR2 is SVGAGI. The V and J ends lost 4 bases and 6 bases respectively, with 13 bases between them. CDR3 nucleotides: TGTGCCAGCAGTTCCGGACCAAATTTCGAGCAGTACGTC. Translated, it gives CASSSGPNFEQYV.

The chain combines TRBV25-1 with TRBJ1-1; TRBD1 might be the D (6 bases). The V gene lost 6 bases and the J gene lost 2 bases, with 19 bases spanning the gap. The CDR3 covers 16 residues. CDR1 is MGHDK and CDR2 is SYGVNS in the germline V gene. This chain's CDR3 is CASSRGQIKINTEAFF. CDR3 coding DNA: TGTGCCAGCAGCCGGGGGCAGATTAAGATTAACACTGAAGCTTTCTTT.

This rearrangement joins TRBV29-1 to TRBJ1-1; the match to TRBD1 covers 7 bases. CDR3 length: 15 amino acids. Germline-derived CDR1 and CDR2 are SQVTM and ANQGSEA. V dropped 5 bases and J dropped 2; count of bases not matched to a gene: 11. Here the CDR3 DNA reads TGCAGCGTTTCCCGGGACAGCGCAGGCAACACTGAAGCTTTCTTT. It specifies CSVSRDSAGNTEAFF.

This clonotype was seen repeatedly, ten times or more. This rearrangement joins TRBV20-1 to TRBJ2-7, with D possibly TRBD2 on 6 matching bases. This CDR3 is built from 15 residues. Between the trimmed V and J ends, which lost 6 bases and 0 bases, there was a span of 18 bases. Germline assignment: CDR1 DFQATT and CDR2 SNEGSKA (reference sequence). CDR3 region: CSASTGLHNSYEQYF. CDR3 nucleotides: TGCAGTGCCAGCACAGGACTACACAACTCCTACGAGCAGTACTTC.

This clonotype was detected ten times or more. This chain uses TRBV5-6 with TRBJ1-2, with a possible D match to TRBD1 (6 bases). The V and J ends lost 1 base and 3 bases respectively, with 13 bases between them. The CDR3 is 15 amino acids. CDR1 and CDR2 from the germline V gene are SGHDT and YYEEEE. The CDR3 DNA follows: TGTGCCAGCAGCTTGCTCCAGACAGGCTACTATGGCTACACCTTC. It yields the protein CASSLLQTGYYGYTF. Full variable domain (remainder filled in from reference TRBV5-6 and TRBJ1-2): DAGVTQSPTHLIKTRGQQVTLRCSPKSGHDTVSWYQQALGQGPQFIFQYYEEEERQRGNFPDRFSGHQFPNYSSELNVNALLLGDSALYLCASSLLQTGYYGYTFGSGTRLTVV.

The chain has TRBV20-1 and TRBJ2-1, with D maybe TRBD2 (6 bases). CDR1 and CDR2 (germline): DFQATT, SNEGSKA (reference sequence). CDR3 length: 16 residues. Trimming stripped 1 base from V and 9 bases from J, with 22 bases between. CDR3 residues: CSARAQRRGNRPEQFF. The CDR3, as DNA: TGCAGTGCTAGAGCCCAACGGCGCGGGAATCGTCCTGAGCAGTTCTTC.

In its sample, this clonotype was seen many times. The chain has TRBV5-1 and TRBJ2-2; D is perhaps TRBD1 (6 bases). The CDR3 covers 15 residues. The ends were cut back, 5 bases at V and 0 bases at J, with 11 bases in the middle. Per germline, CDR1 SGHRS and CDR2 YFSETQ. The CDR3 DNA is TGCGCCAGCAGTCGGGACATTACGAACACCGGGGAGCTGTTTTTT. It is translated as CASSRDITNTGELFF. Full variable domain (outside the CDR3, taken from reference TRBV5-1 and TRBJ2-2): KAGVTQTPRYLIKTRGQQVTLSCSPISGHRSVSWYQQTPGQGLQFLFEYFSETQRNKGNFPGRFSGRQFSNSRSEMNVSTLELGDSALYLCASSRDITNTGELFFGEGSRLTVL.

This clonotype has only a few counts. The V gene is TRBV7-2, the J gene TRBJ1-5, with D possibly TRBD1 on 5 matching bases. With 5 bases removed from V and 0 bases from J, the gap between germline ends came to 11 bases. The CDR3 totals 15 residues. The germline gives CDR1 SGHTA, CDR2 FQGNSA. The CDR3 reads CASSVGPLSNQPQHF. CDR3 sequence (DNA): TGTGCCAGCAGCGTGGGACCGCTTAGCAATCAGCCCCAGCATTTT.

This clonotype was counted ten times or more. The chain is built from TRBV28 and TRBJ1-1; maybe TRBD1 (5 bases). The CDR3 length is 15 residues. In germline, CDR1 is MDHEN, CDR2 SYDVKM. Trimming pared 9 bases from V and 8 bases from J, leaving 25 bases between. The DNA of the CDR3 is TGTGCCAGTTGGACTGGGAGTGGGGCCGGGAGGGAAGCTTTCTTT. Protein product: CASWTGSGAGREAFF.

This clonotype appeared a few times. The V call is TRBV5-1, the J call TRBJ1-1; D unresolved. CDR1 and CDR2 (germline): SGHRS, YFSETQ. V lost 3 bases, J lost 4 bases, and 13 bases lay in between. CDR3 length equals 14 residues. The chain's CDR3 is CASSYGPGSTEAFF. In DNA form, the CDR3 reads TGCGCCAGCAGCTATGGACCTGGATCCACTGAAGCTTTCTTT.